This TCR beta chain emerged from a study of CD8 T cells in Susac syndrome. Germline-derived CDR1 and CDR2 are SGHRS and YFSETQ. V was cut by 0 bases and J by 2 bases, with 5 bases left in between. The CDR3 has 13 residues. High-throughput TCR beta sequencing covered peripheral CD8+ and CD4+ T cells. Negative isolation yielded the CD8+ and CD4+ T cells, while FACS enriched the TEMRA cells. The RNA, about 0.45 to 1 ug, was put through reverse transcription using random hexamers. An immunoSEQ multiplex PCR amplified TCR beta CDR3 over 54 Vbeta and 13 Jbeta. Each CDR3 protein gets one entry after TCRdb re-called the immunoSEQ multiplex PCR reads with MiXCR. The profile shows 95,000 to 150,000 distinct CDR3 sequences, about 95% of them singletons. In its sample, this clonotype was seen a few times.

The clonotype comes from a human donor in good health. The chain carries TRBV5-1 and TRBJ1-1; no firm D call. The specimen sequenced was CD4+ T cells from PBMCs. In nucleotides, the CDR3 is TGCGCCAGCAGCTTGGGCACAAACACTGAAGCTTTCTTT. Translating it yields CASSLGTNTEAFF.